This entry features one T cell receptor (beta chain) sequence. Its binding antigen is unknown. The data are from a study of T cells expressing NK-cell markers (dated by TCRdb to about 2020). Turning to the overall study: In sorted CD3+CD56+NKG2C+, CD3+CD56+NKG2C- and CD3+CD56-NKG2C+ T-cell subsets from 8 or 9 donors, TCR beta-chain repertoires were profiled. Randomly selected healthy volunteers, three men and five women, were used as the eight sequenced donors. Among the eight sequenced donors, only one was HCMV-seronegative, while the other seven were HCMV-seropositive. The libraries were sequenced on Illumina HiSeq 2000/2500, MiSeq or NextSeq, producing 2 x 150 bp reads.

To determine HCMV serostatus, a commercial ELISA kit was used to detect HCMV-specific IgG in serum. Peripheral blood mononuclear cells were isolated from blood by Ficoll density gradient centrifugation. What the study reported, not specific to this receptor: Whether the expanded NKG2C-expressing T cell clones were specific for HCMV antigens was left unclear. In 6 or 7 donors, the dominant CD3+CD56+NKG2C+ clonotypes ranked among the top 10 CD8+ clonotypes, making up roughly 1.0-8% of CD8+ T cells. Those dominant clonotypes were again the most abundant among CD3+CD56-NKG2C+ cells in a handful of donors, at roughly 25-60.1%.

The germline V gene (reference sequence) specifies DFQATT as CDR1 and SNEGSKA as CDR2. The CDR3 measures 13 amino acids from cysteine to phenylalanine. This entry has no DNA. The reads were generated on an Illumina HiSeq 2000. 5'RACE template switching, by which a universal primer site and unique molecular identifiers were added, was used to make TCR beta cDNA libraries. cDNA synthesis was primed from the TCR beta constant segment and was followed by two successive PCR amplification steps. Concerning the study's data processing: MIGEC was used to demultiplex reads and group reads by UMI, and MiTCR was used to assemble and quantify clonotypes. To remove erroneous sequences, TCR cDNA sequences were retained only when supported by two or more reads. The tcR package was used for downstream repertoire analysis, and clonotypes were matched across fractions by CDR3 nucleotide sequence plus V segment. VDJmatch was used to annotate antigen specificity against VDJdb, with one amino acid substitution in CDR3 permitted. Following TCRdb reprocessing, every CDR3 protein sequence forms one entry, and DNA is not provided. None of the V and J calls come from the authors' own analysis; TCRdb made them. This specimen's table enumerates 300,000 to 500,000 distinct CDR3 sequences. The top ten hold approximately 12% of the sample.

The sequence is built from TRBV20-1 and TRBJ2-1; TCRdb gives TRBD2 as the D gene, but with no DNA this cannot be confirmed. Sequencing was carried out using blood T cells: a sorted CD56 or NKG2C T cell subset, CD4+ or CD8+ T cells, or bulk PBMC T cells (not recorded which). This receptor was identified in a woman aged 45-65 years in good health. Donor details come from another sample of the same person, matched by shared clones. Here the CDR3 is given as CSAPPLTSYEQFF.